This is a list of T cell receptor beta chains from one sample in a study of T cells in localized non-small cell lung cancer. Assay used: immunoSEQ multiplex PCR; TCRdb lists only in-frame clones, some missing. The sample has about 43,000 clones, roughly nine tenths seen once. This sample comprised PBMCs, obtained before any cancer treatment. The receptors were gathered from a woman aged 40 to 75 with stage II lung adenocarcinoma. CDR3s include the opening cysteine and the closing phenylalanine or tryptophan. The D gene is left open where the match is weak. Clone size, where shown, is once, few, many, or a class for clones that have expanded.

j_call d_call clone_size v_call cdr3_nt cdr3_aa
TRBJ1-2 . . TRBV6-4 TGTGCCAGCAGTGAAGGACAGCAGTTGGGCGGCTACACCTTC CASSEGQQLGGYTF
TRBJ2-2 TRBD2 . TRBV9 TGTGCCAGCAGTCGGGGGGACACCGGGGAGCTGTTTTTT CASSRGDTGELFF
TRBJ2-1 TRBD1 . TRBV2 TGTGCCAGCAGTCCCCTAGGGGGCAGTGACAATGAGCAGTTCTTC CASSPLGGSDNEQFF
TRBJ1-6 TRBD1 . TRBV18 TGTGCCAGCTCAAGGGGGCAGGGCAATTCACCCCTCCACTTT CASSRGQGNSPLHF
TRBJ1-3 . . TRBV7-6 TGTGCCAGCAGCTTATCCCGACAGAGTAACTCTGGAAACACCATATATTTT CASSLSRQSNSGNTIYF
TRBJ1-1 . . TRBV4-1 TGCGCCAGCAGCCAAGGCCGATGGGGTACTGAAGCTTTCTTT CASSQGRWGTEAFF
TRBJ2-1 . . TRBV10-2 TGCGCCAGCAGTGAGAGGGTCCGTCCACCCACGAAGAATGAGCAGTTCTTC CASSERVRPPTKNEQFF
TRBJ2-2 TRBD2 once TRBV2 TGTGCCAGCAGTGAAGGGGGAGGGCACACCGGGGAGCTGTTTTTT CASSEGGGHTGELFF
TRBJ2-3 . . TRBV11-2 TGTGCCAGCAGCTTTGAGGGGTTCACAGATACGCAGTATTTT CASSFEGFTDTQYF
TRBJ1-5 TRBD1 . TRBV28 TGTGCCAGCCAGGGACAGTTTAATCAGCCCCAGCATTTT CASQGQFNQPQHF
TRBJ1-5 TRBD1 . TRBV19 TGTGCCACCTCGACAGGGCGGGAACAGCCCCAGCATTTT CATSTGREQPQHF
TRBJ2-2 . . TRBV15 TGTGCCACCAGCGGGAGGGGGCAGACCGGGGAGCTGTTTTTT CATSGRGQTGELFF
TRBJ2-3 TRBD2 . TRBV19 TGTGCCAGTAGTCCCAATAGCGGGAGGGTTGGAACAGATACGCAGTATTTT CASSPNSGRVGTDTQYF
TRBJ1-6 . . TRBV5-4 TGTGCCAGCAGCCAAGGTCTAGGGGGTCATGGGAATAATTCACCCCTCCACTTT CASSQGLGGHGNNSPLHF
TRBJ1-6 . . TRBV27 TGTGCCAGCACTCTCACGGGAGGGGCCCTTGGGTCACCCCTCCACTTT CASTLTGGALGSPLHF
TRBJ1-1 . . TRBV5-1 TGCGCCAGCAGCTCCTCTTCAGGGAACACTGAAGCTTTCTTT CASSSSSGNTEAFF
TRBJ2-5 TRBD2 . TRBV4-1 TGCGCCAGCAGCCGGACTAGCGGGGAGGGGGGGAGAGAGACCCAGTACTTC CASSRTSGEGGRETQYF
TRBJ2-3 TRBD1 few TRBV27 TGTGCCAGCAGTCCACCCTCAAAGGGGGGGACAGGGATGACAGATACGCAGTATTTT CASSPPSKGGTGMTDTQYF
TRBJ2-1 . . TRBV5-8 TGTGCCAGCAGCACGGGGGTGCAGGGTCGGAATGAGCAGTTCTTC CASSTGVQGRNEQFF
TRBJ2-7 TRBD2 . TRBV7-2 TGTGCCAGCAGCTCAAGACGTACTAGCGGGAGTTACGAGCAGTACTTC CASSSRRTSGSYEQYF
TRBJ1-1 . . TRBV29-1 TGCAGCGTTGAAGATCTTCCGGTCAGGGGTGGGGCTTTCTTT CSVEDLPVRGGAFF
TRBJ1-4 . . TRBV6-6 TGTGCCAGCAGTTACAGCCATGAAAAACTGTTTTTT CASSYSHEKLFF
TRBJ2-1 TRBD2 . TRBV7-2 TGTGCTCGGGGGGGGACCCCCACTGTTGAGCAGTTCTTC CARGGTPTVEQFF